A single sample gave rise to the 25 T cell receptor beta chains below, sequenced in a study of OX40 agonist ivuxolimab in advanced cancers. Profiling relied on immunoSEQ multiplex PCR, and the TCRdb table lists in-frame clones only, not all of them. The table has about 130,000 clones, roughly 91% seen once. Sequenced material: CD4+ or CD8+ T cells sorted from blood, taken in a trial of the OX40 agonist ivuxolimab. These receptors came from an adult with an advanced solid tumor such as melanoma, head and neck, liver or kidney cancer.

This chain links TRBV7-9 with TRBJ2-7; 15 bases are a match to TRBD2. The J segment lost 11 bases and the V segment lost 4 bases, leaving 15 bases of the junction unmatched. Looked up from germline, CDR1 is SEHNR and CDR2 is FQNEAQ (reference sequence). This CDR3 is built from 17 residues. Here the CDR3 reads CASSSPLPGLAGGGEYF. CDR3 DNA: TGTGCCAGCAGCTCACCCTTGCCGGGACTAGCGGGAGGCGGAGAGTACTTC.

This CDR3 is CASTRQGIYTGELFF. CDR3 nucleotide sequence: TGTGCCAGCACCCGACAGGGTATATACACCGGGGAGCTGTTTTTT. The chain has TRBV6-5 and TRBJ2-2, with 7 bases matching TRBD1. The germline CDR1 and CDR2 sequences are MNHEY and SVGAGI. The V and J ends lost 7 bases and 3 bases, in that order; junction bases with no gene match: 8. The CDR3 extends over 15 amino acids.

This chain joins TRBV19 and TRBJ2-7; 8 bases fit TRBD1. The CDR3 extends over 14 amino acids. Germline lookup yields CDR1 LNHDA and CDR2 SQIVND (reference sequence). V lost 5 bases to trimming and J lost 2 bases; unmatched junction nucleotides: 5. The CDR3, as DNA: TGTGCCAGTAGTTCCGGACAGGGAACCTACGAGCAGTACTTC. It encodes CASSSGQGTYEQYF.

The rearrangement links TRBV6-1 to TRBJ1-2, with D perhaps matching TRBD1 (5 bases). This CDR3 is built from 14 residues. V gave up 7 bases and J gave up 4 bases, with 16 bases separating them. Germline V CDR1 and CDR2: MNHNS, SASEGT. The CDR3 nucleotides are TGTGCCAGCAAAGCAGGGCAACTCCTCTATGGCTACACCTTC. This translates into CASKAGQLLYGYTF.

The rearrangement links TRBV6-1 to TRBJ2-7; possible D gene TRBD2, 6 bases. Germline V gene lookup returns CDR1 MNHNS and CDR2 SASEGT. Deletions cut 5 bases from V and 0 bases from J, with 8 bases between. The CDR3 runs to 13 residues. Written as DNA, the CDR3 is TGTGCCAGCAGTCGGGAGCACTCCTACGAGCAGTACTTC. It codes for CASSREHSYEQYF.

The V call is TRBV6-1, the J call TRBJ2-1, with 9 bases that match TRBD2. Germline CDR1 reads MNHNS; CDR2 reads SASEGT. This CDR3 spans 20 amino acids. Trimming took 0 bases from V and 0 from J; bases not matched to a gene: 12. Here the CDR3 reads CASSEAQRGAVESSYNEQFF. Here the CDR3 DNA reads TGTGCCAGCAGTGAAGCGCAGCGGGGGGCTGTCGAGAGCTCCTACAATGAGCAGTTCTTC.

This chain connects TRBV7-8 to TRBJ2-3; unclear D gene. Trimming shortened V by 4 bases and J by 2 bases, and 7 bases separated the two germline ends. Looked up from germline, CDR1 is SGHVS and CDR2 is FQNEAQ. CDR3 length: 13 residues. The CDR3 is CASSYGFTDTQYF. As DNA, the CDR3 is TGTGCCAGCAGCTACGGTTTCACAGATACGCAGTATTTT. The whole variable domain, remainder taken from reference TRBV7-8 and TRBJ2-3, is GAGVSQSPRYKVAKRGQDVALRCDPISGHVSLFWYQQALGQGPEFLTYFQNEAQLDKSGLPSDRFFAERPEGSVSTLKIQRTQQEDSAVYLCASSYGFTDTQYFGPGTRLTVL.

The chain recombines TRBV4-2 with TRBJ1-1; D remains ambiguous. CDR1 and CDR2 from the germline V gene are LGHNA and YNFKEQ. Trimming removed 0 bases from V and 8 bases from J, with 16 bases in between. The CDR3 extends over 15 amino acids. CDR3 residues: CASSQDGQRLAEAFF. CDR3 coding DNA: TGTGCCAGCAGCCAAGATGGGCAGAGGCTAGCGGAAGCTTTCTTT.

The chain has TRBV5-1 and TRBJ2-1; 7 nucleotides align to TRBD2. The CDR3 runs 16 residues. Per germline, CDR1 SGHRS and CDR2 YFSETQ. The trim removed 0 bases at V and 10 bases at J, leaving 13 bases unmatched. For the CDR3, the DNA is TGCGCCAGCAGCTTGGCCCGGGTAGCGGGTGAATCGGAGCAGTTCTTC. Translation: CASSLARVAGESEQFF.

The rearrangement links TRBV19 to TRBJ2-3; the match to TRBD2 covers 9 bases. Trimming cost V 6 bases and J 1 base; bases outside gene matches: 5. The germline gives CDR1 LNHDA, CDR2 SQIVND (reference sequence). The CDR3 loop spans 15 amino acids. In DNA form, the CDR3 reads TGTGCCAGTAGCACCGAGCGGGGGGGCACAGATACGCAGTATTTT. It codes for CASSTERGGTDTQYF.

V is TRBV5-5 and J is TRBJ1-4, with 10 bases lining up with TRBD1. Germline loops: CDR1 SGHKS, CDR2 YYEKEE (reference sequence). This CDR3 is built from 15 residues. The ends lost 0 bases at V and 8 bases at J; junction bases unmatched: 4. CDR3 sequence: CASSLGQGAGEKLFF. The CDR3 region has the DNA TGTGCCAGCAGCTTGGGACAGGGGGCAGGGGAAAAACTGTTTTTT.

The chain joins TRBV7-2 to TRBJ2-2, with 12 bases lining up with TRBD2. The CDR3 contains 14 residues. Germline V CDR1 and CDR2: SGHTA, FQGNSA. V lost 4 bases, J lost 7 bases, and 1 base stayed unmatched. The CDR3 sequence is CASSSGLAGGELFF. For the CDR3, the DNA is TGTGCCAGCAGCTCGGGACTAGCGGGCGGGGAGCTGTTTTTT.

The J gene is TRBJ1-4, the V gene TRBV2, with a tentative D call TRBD1 (5 bases). The CDR3 runs to 13 residues. CDR1 and CDR2 from the germline V gene are SNHLY and FYNNEI. The V gene lost 10 bases and the J gene lost 8 bases, with 17 bases spanning the gap. Here the CDR3 reads CATRGGFREKLFF. DNA for the CDR3: TGTGCCACTAGGGGAGGGTTTCGGGAAAAACTGTTTTTT.

The rearrangement links TRBV5-6 to TRBJ2-5; D is unresolved. The CDR3 is made up of 13 amino acids. The germline V gene has CDR1 SGHDT and CDR2 YYEEEE. Trimming cost V 0 bases and J 5 bases, with 8 bases left between them. As DNA, the CDR3 is TGTGCCAGCAGCTTGGGGGCCTCGGAGACCCAGTACTTC. Translating gives CASSLGASETQYF.

This clone was detected only once. J is TRBJ2-7 and V is TRBV6-5; maybe TRBD1 (6 bases). CDR1 and CDR2 (germline): MNHEY, SVGAGI. Trimming took off 5 bases at V and 1 base at J, with 12 bases between the two ends. The CDR3 consists of 14 residues. The DNA for the CDR3 is TGTGCCAGCAGTGACCGAGGACAGTCCTACGAGCAGTACTTC. It translates to CASSDRGQSYEQYF.

This clone was counted a few times. The chain recombines TRBV7-9 with TRBJ1-5; D not resolved. CDR1 SEHNR and CDR2 FQNEAQ come from the germline V gene (reference sequence). V lost 0 bases and J 7 bases, leaving 7 bases between the germline ends. The CDR3 is 13 residues long. The CDR3 region has the DNA TGTGCCAGCAGCTTAGCGCTCGGCCAGCCCCAGCATTTT. Amino acid sequence: CASSLALGQPQHF.

The chain recombines TRBV4-3 with TRBJ2-7; perhaps TRBD1 as D (5 bases). The CDR3 covers 13 residues. V was trimmed by 0 bases and J by 4 bases, leaving 7 bases between them. Germline V lookup: CDR1 LGHNA, CDR2 YSLEER. CDR3 amino acids: CASSQERGYEQYF. The CDR3 bases are TGCGCCAGCAGCCAAGAAAGGGGATACGAGCAGTACTTC.

V usage is TRBV28 and J usage is TRBJ2-6; a weak D match, TRBD2 (6 bases). V was pared by 7 bases and J by 4 bases, with 14 bases between. Germline CDR1 and CDR2: MDHEN and SYDVKM. The CDR3 is made up of 15 amino acids. The CDR3 region is CASTGAGSGANVLTF. The CDR3 DNA follows: TGTGCCAGCACCGGGGCGGGGTCGGGGGCCAACGTCCTGACTTTC.

V and J are TRBV5-1 and TRBJ2-5, with D unresolved. V lost 4 bases to trimming and J lost 5 bases, with 12 bases between them. Germline V lookup: CDR1 SGHRS, CDR2 YFSETQ. The CDR3 is 13 amino acids. The CDR3 protein is CASSLPQFETQYF. The CDR3 nucleotides are TGCGCCAGCAGCCTGCCCCAATTTGAGACCCAGTACTTC.

This chain uses TRBV7-9 with TRBJ1-1; D gene ambiguous. Germline assignment: CDR1 SEHNR and CDR2 FQNEAQ (reference sequence). Trimming left V 3 bases short and J 0 bases short, with 8 bases between. The CDR3 spans 14 residues. The CDR3 spells CASSFRTVNTEAFF. In DNA form, the CDR3 reads TGTGCCAGCAGCTTCCGAACAGTGAACACTGAAGCTTTCTTT.

The chain couples TRBV11-2 to TRBJ2-7, with D possibly matching TRBD1 (6 bases). Per germline, CDR1 SGHAT and CDR2 FQNNGV. V lost 5 bases to trimming and J lost 9 bases, with 20 bases between them. The length of the CDR3 is 14 residues. CDR3 sequence reads: CASSDQTGAYGQYF. The CDR3, as DNA: TGTGCCAGCAGCGACCAGACAGGAGCCTATGGGCAGTACTTC.

The chain recombines TRBV7-6 with TRBJ1-1, with TRBD1 as a possible D gene (6 bases). Trimming took 4 bases from V and 0 from J, leaving 15 bases between them. The CDR3 loop spans 16 amino acids. Germline loops: CDR1 SGHVS, CDR2 FNYEAQ. CDR3 region: CASSSPDRTMNTEAFF. The CDR3 coding sequence is TGTGCCAGCAGCTCCCCCGACAGGACAATGAACACTGAAGCTTTCTTT.

This chain joins TRBV6-6 and TRBJ2-3; possibly TRBD2 for D (7 bases). Trimming pared 7 bases from V and 10 bases from J, leaving 24 bases between. This CDR3 has 15 amino acids. Germline CDR1 is MNHNY and CDR2 is SVGAGI (reference sequence). The CDR3 DNA sequence: TGTGCCAGCATTGAGGGGGGGAGCGGAATTTTGGCGCAGTATTTT. This translates into CASIEGGSGILAQYF.

This clone showed up just once. The rearrangement links TRBV29-1 to TRBJ1-1; 7 nucleotides line up with TRBD1. In germline, CDR1 is SQVTM, CDR2 ANQGSEA. V dropped 5 bases and J dropped 3; count of bases not matched to a gene: 9. The CDR3 covers 14 residues. The CDR3 region is CSVHRQGKDTEAFF. In DNA, the CDR3 is TGCAGCGTTCACCGACAGGGAAAGGACACTGAAGCTTTCTTT.

The chain carries TRBV15 and TRBJ1-1, with D possibly being TRBD1 (5 bases). CDR1 LNHNV and CDR2 YYDKDF come from the germline V gene (reference sequence). Trimming shortened V by 0 bases and J by 3 bases, and 11 bases separated the two germline ends. The CDR3 sequence is 15 residues long. The CDR3 coding sequence is TGTGCCACCAGCAGAGATGCTTGGGGGGACACTGAAGCTTTCTTT. Its protein is CATSRDAWGDTEAFF.